This TCR beta chain derives from a study of blood T cell repertoires in COVID-19. The CDR3 sequence is 17 residues long. Unmatched junction bases numbered 8, after V lost 4 bases and J lost 2 bases. The germline V gene has CDR1 SGHVS and CDR2 FQNEAQ. Source study methods: Quantification of nucleated cells was approximated via reference gene primer amplification. Only in-frame clones appear in the TCRdb table, and some are missing; sequencing was by immunoSEQ multiplex PCR. V and J calls and clone size are those listed in that table; D and trimming were worked out from the DNA. The table records about 250,000 clones, about 80% of them present only once.

The receptor was derived from a man older than 75 with acute or convalescent COVID-19. The specimen was peripheral blood. The chain has TRBV7-8 and TRBJ2-3, with 11 nucleotides matching TRBD2. The CDR3 spells CASSSHPGLADTDTQYF. In nucleotides, the CDR3 is TGTGCCAGCAGCTCACACCCGGGACTAGCGGACACAGATACGCAGTATTTT.